A selection of T cell receptor beta chains follows, all from one sample in a study of blood T cells in healthy people across ages. In TCRdb, the 5' RACE reads were re-called with MiXCR into one record per CDR3 protein. Among hundreds of thousands of distinct CDR3 sequences listed, more than 20% were seen once. Sequencing was performed on blood. The source of these receptors is a man aged 65-85 years in good health. Each CDR3 is given with its conserved first and last residue. The D gene is left open where the match is weak. Only part of the rows carry a size: once, few, many, or a class if the clone is expanded.

CDR3nt: TGTGCCAGCAGCTTGGGACAGGGGGAAGGCTATGGCTACACCTTC; CDR3aa: CASSLGQGEGYGYTF; abundance: few; d_gene: TRBD1; len: 15; j_gene: TRBJ1-2; v_gene: TRBV7-3
CDR3nt: TGTGCCAGCAGTTTGCGTAGGGACAGGGTTTCAACAGATACGCAGTATTTT; CDR3aa: CASSLRRDRVSTDTQYF; abundance: once; d_gene: TRBD1; len: 17; j_gene: TRBJ2-3; v_gene: TRBV28
CDR3nt: TGTGCCAGCAGCAATTCCTGGACAGGGACCTACGAGCAGTACTTC; CDR3aa: CASSNSWTGTYEQYF; abundance: .; d_gene: TRBD1; len: 15; j_gene: TRBJ2-7; v_gene: TRBV7-8
CDR3nt: TGCAGTGCTAGGAGGCCGGGGATTAATCAGCCCCAGCATTTT; CDR3aa: CSARRPGINQPQHF; abundance: few; d_gene: .; len: 14; j_gene: TRBJ1-5; v_gene: TRBV20-1
CDR3nt: TGTGCCAGCAACCCCCAAGCGGGAATGGAGACCCAGTACTTC; CDR3aa: CASNPQAGMETQYF; abundance: few; d_gene: TRBD2; len: 14; j_gene: TRBJ2-5; v_gene: TRBV6-2/TRBV6-3
CDR3nt: TGTGCCAGCAGCACAGGACAGGGGGATACCTACGAGCAGTACTTC; CDR3aa: CASSTGQGDTYEQYF; abundance: many; d_gene: TRBD1; len: 15; j_gene: TRBJ2-7; v_gene: TRBV7-9
CDR3nt: TGCAGTGCTAGGACCCCCGAGCGGGAGTTCGCTCTCGAGCAGTACTTC; CDR3aa: CSARTPEREFALEQYF; abundance: many; d_gene: TRBD2; len: 16; j_gene: TRBJ2-7; v_gene: TRBV20-1
CDR3nt: TGCGCCAGCACCTCCCTGGACAGCTCCTACGAGCAGTACTTC; CDR3aa: CASTSLDSSYEQYF; abundance: .; d_gene: .; len: 14; j_gene: TRBJ2-7; v_gene: TRBV5-1
CDR3nt: TGTGCCACCAGTGGAGGCATTCAGTACTTC; CDR3aa: CATSGGIQYF; abundance: .; d_gene: .; len: 10; j_gene: TRBJ2-4; v_gene: TRBV24-1
CDR3nt: TGCAGTGCTAGGGTCGGTAGTTCCAAAGAGACCCAGTACTTC; CDR3aa: CSARVGSSKETQYF; abundance: few; d_gene: .; len: 14; j_gene: TRBJ2-5; v_gene: TRBV20-1
CDR3nt: TGTGCCAGCAGCCAAGAATTCTCATCCAGCCAACGGATATACAATGAGCAGTTCTTC; CDR3aa: CASSQEFSSSQRIYNEQFF; abundance: .; d_gene: .; len: 19; j_gene: TRBJ2-1; v_gene: TRBV7-6
CDR3nt: TGTGCCAGCGCACCAATAACAGGGGACGGCTACACCTTC; CDR3aa: CASAPITGDGYTF; abundance: .; d_gene: TRBD1; len: 13; j_gene: TRBJ1-2; v_gene: TRBV19
CDR3nt: TGTGCCAGCAGCCAACTTCCTGGGACGTCCGGGGAGCAGTTCTTC; CDR3aa: CASSQLPGTSGEQFF; abundance: .; d_gene: .; len: 15; j_gene: TRBJ2-1; v_gene: TRBV3-1
CDR3nt: TGTGCCGCCTCAAGCGGGAGGTATATCAATGAGCAGTTCTTC; CDR3aa: CAASSGRYINEQFF; abundance: .; d_gene: TRBD2; len: 14; j_gene: TRBJ2-1; v_gene: TRBV6-5
CDR3nt: TGTGCCAGCAGTAACCCGCAGACCCAGTACTTC; CDR3aa: CASSNPQTQYF; abundance: .; d_gene: .; len: 11; j_gene: TRBJ2-5; v_gene: TRBV6-6
CDR3nt: TGTGCCAGCAGTCTAGACATGAAGAACTATGGCTACACCTTC; CDR3aa: CASSLDMKNYGYTF; abundance: few; d_gene: .; len: 14; j_gene: TRBJ1-2; v_gene: TRBV2
CDR3nt: TGTGCCAGCGCCTCGGTAGCAGGGGGAGGTGAAAAACTGTTTTTT; CDR3aa: CASASVAGGGEKLFF; abundance: once; d_gene: TRBD1; len: 15; j_gene: TRBJ1-4; v_gene: TRBV25-1
CDR3nt: TGTGCCAGCATAGCCGGGACAATCTATGGCTACACCTTC; CDR3aa: CASIAGTIYGYTF; abundance: few; d_gene: .; len: 13; j_gene: TRBJ1-2; v_gene: TRBV2
CDR3nt: TGTGCCAGCAGCATGGGACTAGCGAGCTCCTACAATGAGCAGTTCTTC; CDR3aa: CASSMGLASSYNEQFF; abundance: many; d_gene: TRBD2; len: 16; j_gene: TRBJ2-1; v_gene: TRBV7-9
CDR3nt: TGTGCCAGCAGCTTAGTTACGATCAGGAACAATGAGCAGTTCTTC; CDR3aa: CASSLVTIRNNEQFF; abundance: many; d_gene: .; len: 15; j_gene: TRBJ2-1; v_gene: TRBV7-2
CDR3nt: TGCAGCGTTGAGGTACAGGGGAAATACTACGAGCAGTACTTC; CDR3aa: CSVEVQGKYYEQYF; abundance: .; d_gene: TRBD1; len: 14; j_gene: TRBJ2-7; v_gene: TRBV29-1
CDR3nt: TGCAGTGCTAGAAGTGGGACAGGCCAAGAGACCCAGTACTTC; CDR3aa: CSARSGTGQETQYF; abundance: few; d_gene: TRBD1; len: 14; j_gene: TRBJ2-5; v_gene: TRBV20-1
CDR3nt: TGCAGTGCTAGCCAGGGGGCCGGGGAGCTGTTTTTT; CDR3aa: CSASQGAGELFF; abundance: few; d_gene: TRBD1; len: 12; j_gene: TRBJ2-2; v_gene: TRBV20-1
CDR3nt: TGCGCCAGCAGTGATAGTTATGGGCAGGGCCAAGAGACCCAGTACTTC; CDR3aa: CASSDSYGQGQETQYF; abundance: .; d_gene: .; len: 16; j_gene: TRBJ2-5; v_gene: TRBV10-2
CDR3nt: TGTGCCAGCAGCTTAAACAGTAACACTGAAGCTTTCTTT; CDR3aa: CASSLNSNTEAFF; abundance: few; d_gene: .; len: 13; j_gene: TRBJ1-1; v_gene: TRBV7-9
CDR3nt: TGTGCCAGCAGCAAAGGAGGCAGCCCGAATGAAAAACTGTCTTTT; CDR3aa: CASSKGGSPNEKLSF; abundance: few; d_gene: .; len: 15; j_gene: TRBJ1-4; v_gene: TRBV21-1
CDR3nt: TGTGCCAGCAGGTCGGACGGGAGCGGTGAGCAGTTCTTC; CDR3aa: CASRSDGSGEQFF; abundance: few; d_gene: .; len: 13; j_gene: TRBJ2-1; v_gene: TRBV7-9
CDR3nt: TGTGCCAGCAGCTTAGGACTAGGGTACAATGAGCAGTTCTTC; CDR3aa: CASSLGLGYNEQFF; abundance: many; d_gene: .; len: 14; j_gene: TRBJ2-1; v_gene: TRBV7-2